This TCR beta chain was sequenced during a study of T cell responses to AZD1222 COVID-19 vaccine. TCRdb's copy holds only in-frame clones and misses some; the assay was immunoSEQ multiplex PCR. The sample lists about 120,000 clones, approximately 91% seen once, with under 1.2% in the top ten. Germline V lookup: CDR1 SGHNT, CDR2 YENEEA. Trimming took 0 bases from V and 0 from J, leaving 8 bases between them. This CDR3 spans 15 amino acids. Sequenced material: peripheral blood, taken 28 days after the second AZD1222 dose. This receptor was obtained from an adult who received the AZD1222 COVID-19 vaccine. V and J are TRBV11-3 and TRBJ2-5; D is perhaps TRBD2 (6 bases). CDR3 sequence: CASSLDAGYQETQYF. CDR3 nucleotides: TGTGCCAGCAGCTTAGATGCGGGATACCAAGAGACCCAGTACTTC.